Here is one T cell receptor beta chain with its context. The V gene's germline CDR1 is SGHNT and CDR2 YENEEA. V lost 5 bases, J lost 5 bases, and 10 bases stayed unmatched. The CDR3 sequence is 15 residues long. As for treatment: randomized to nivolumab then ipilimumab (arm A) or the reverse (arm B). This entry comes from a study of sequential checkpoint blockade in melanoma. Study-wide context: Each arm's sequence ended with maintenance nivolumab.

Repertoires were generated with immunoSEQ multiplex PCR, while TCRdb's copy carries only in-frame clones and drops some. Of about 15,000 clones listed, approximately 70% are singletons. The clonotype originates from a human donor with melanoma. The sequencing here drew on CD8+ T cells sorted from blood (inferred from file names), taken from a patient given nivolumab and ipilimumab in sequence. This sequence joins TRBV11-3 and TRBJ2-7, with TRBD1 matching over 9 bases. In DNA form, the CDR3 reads TGTGCCAGCAGCAAACCGGGACAGGGACCCGACGAGCAGTACTTC. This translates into CASSKPGQGPDEQYF.